Only one count was recorded for the clone carrying this T cell receptor (beta chain). Germline V gene data show CDR1 as SGDLS and CDR2 as YYNGEE. The CDR3 runs 14 residues. V dropped 4 bases and J dropped 5; count of bases not matched to a gene: 4. The source of the sample is a study of T cell changes during pregnancy in multiple sclerosis. Profiled with immunoSEQ multiplex PCR; TCRdb holds only in-frame clones, not every one. The table has tens of thousands of clones, roughly 92% seen once. The chain combines TRBV9 with TRBJ2-3, with 10 positions matching TRBD2. Sequences were derived from peripheral blood, sampled in the second trimester of pregnancy. The TCR sequence derives from a female donor with multiple sclerosis, enrolled in a pregnancy study. The CDR3 DNA is TGTGCCAGCAGCCAAGCGGGAGGGTTAGATACGCAGTATTTT. Translating it yields CASSQAGGLDTQYF.